The rows below give T cell receptor beta chains drawn from one sample of a study of blood T cell repertoires in COVID-19. Measured with immunoSEQ multiplex PCR; TCRdb has only the in-frame clones, and not every one. The sample has around 270,000 clones, 80% to 90% seen once. What was sequenced was PBMCs or T cells enriched from blood (not recorded which). The receptors originated from a middle-aged woman who had been exposed to COVID-19. The CDR3 runs from the conserved cysteine through the conserved F or W. A D gene is named only where the DNA matches it firmly. Not every row has a clone size; where given, it reads once, few, many or a size class.

>TRBV27|-|TRBD2|TRBJ2-2
TGTGCCAGCAGCCTAGCGGGCATTACCGGGGAGCTGTTTTTT
CASSLAGITGELFF
>TRBV28|-|TRBD1|TRBJ2-1
TGTGCCAGCAGTTTATCATCAGGGGGCCCGTCAAATGAGCAGTTCTTC
CASSLSSGGPSNEQFF
>TRBV2|-|-|TRBJ2-3
TGTGCCAGCAGTGAAAGGCAGGCTAGCACAGATACGCAGTATTTT
CASSERQASTDTQYF
>TRBV6-5|-|-|TRBJ1-5
TGTGCCAGCAGTTACTCGATCCTCGGGAGCAATCAGCCCCAGCATTTT
CASSYSILGSNQPQHF
>TRBV2|-|TRBD1|TRBJ2-7
TGTGCCAGCAGTGCGGGACAGGGTTTCTCCGAGCAGTACTTC
CASSAGQGFSEQYF
>TRBV7-3|-|-|TRBJ1-3
TGTGCCAGCAGCCTCGTAAAGGGGCAATCCCTCTCTGGAAACACCATATATTTT
CASSLVKGQSLSGNTIYF
>TRBV24-1|once|TRBD2|TRBJ2-5
TGTGCCACCAGTGCCCGATTGGGGGGGGTAGAGACCCAGTACTTC
CATSARLGGVETQYF
>TRBV5-1|once|-|TRBJ1-5
TGTGCCAGCAGCTTGAACCCGGGACAAGGAAATCAGCCCCAGCATTTT
CASSLNPGQGNQPQHF
>TRBV7-6|few|-|TRBJ1-3
TGTGCCAGCAGCTTAGATAGCGGGGCTGGAAACACCATATATTTT
CASSLDSGAGNTIYF
>TRBV30|-|TRBD1|TRBJ2-6
TGTGCCTGGACAACTACAGGGGCTGGGGCCAACGTCCTGACTTTC
CAWTTTGAGANVLTF